The clone carrying this T cell receptor (beta chain) appeared a few times. This specimen comes from a study of T cells after yellow fever vaccination. The CDR3 covers 14 residues. Germline-derived CDR1 and CDR2 are MNHEY and SMNVEV (reference sequence). V lost 7 bases and J lost 8; bases outside the gene matches: 10. 5'RACE template switching added a universal primer site and UMIs to TCR cDNA. TCRdb processed the 5' RACE reads anew with MiXCR; each CDR3 protein has one entry. This table has a few hundred thousand distinct CDR3 sequences, roughly a sixth appearing once. The rearrangement uses TRBV27 and TRBJ2-2, with TRBD1 matching over 7 bases. The receptor was derived from a man aged 18 to 30 who received the YFV17D yellow fever vaccine. Specimen: PBMCs, collected before the yellow fever booster vaccination. CDR3 region: CASKTGTVRGELFF. The CDR3 DNA reads TGTGCCAGCAAGACAGGGACCGTCAGGGGGGAGCTGTTTTTT.